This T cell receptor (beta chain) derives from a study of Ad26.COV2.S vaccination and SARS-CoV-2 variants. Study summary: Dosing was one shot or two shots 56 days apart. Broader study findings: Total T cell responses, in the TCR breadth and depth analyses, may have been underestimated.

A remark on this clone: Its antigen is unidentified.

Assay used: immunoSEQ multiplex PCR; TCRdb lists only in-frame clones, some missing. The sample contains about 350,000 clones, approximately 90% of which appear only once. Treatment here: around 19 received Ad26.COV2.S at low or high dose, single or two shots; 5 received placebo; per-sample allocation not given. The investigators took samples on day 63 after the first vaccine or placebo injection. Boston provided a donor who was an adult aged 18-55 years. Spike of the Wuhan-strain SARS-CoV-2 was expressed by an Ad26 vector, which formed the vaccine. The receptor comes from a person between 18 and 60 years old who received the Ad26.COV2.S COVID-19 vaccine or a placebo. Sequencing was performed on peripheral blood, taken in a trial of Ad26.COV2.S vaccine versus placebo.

CDR3 residues: CASTLLGQGVNEQFF. The CDR3 DNA reads as TGTGCCAGCACCTTGCTCGGACAGGGCGTGAATGAGCAGTTCTTC. J is TRBJ2-1 and V is TRBV6-5; TRBD1 matches 8 bases. CDR3 length: 15 residues. J gave up 7 bases and V 7 bases, and 12 bases lay outside the gene matches. Germline V gives CDR1 MNHEY, CDR2 SVGAGI.